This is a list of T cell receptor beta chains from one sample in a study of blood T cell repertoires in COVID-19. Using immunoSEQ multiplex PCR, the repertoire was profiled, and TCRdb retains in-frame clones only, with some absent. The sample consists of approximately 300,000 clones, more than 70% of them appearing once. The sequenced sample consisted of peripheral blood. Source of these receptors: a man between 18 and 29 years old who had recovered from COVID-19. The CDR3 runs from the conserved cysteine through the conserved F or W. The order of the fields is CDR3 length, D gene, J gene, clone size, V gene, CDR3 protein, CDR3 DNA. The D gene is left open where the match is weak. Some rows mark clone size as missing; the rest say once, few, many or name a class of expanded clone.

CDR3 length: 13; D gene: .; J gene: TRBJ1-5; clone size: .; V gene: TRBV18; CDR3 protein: CASSGGENQPQHF; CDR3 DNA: TGTGCCAGCTCCGGGGGTGAGAATCAGCCCCAGCATTTT
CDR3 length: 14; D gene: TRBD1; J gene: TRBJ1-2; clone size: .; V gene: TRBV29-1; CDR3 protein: CSVLPDRAPYGYTF; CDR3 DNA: TGCAGCGTCCTCCCGGACAGGGCTCCTTATGGCTACACCTTC
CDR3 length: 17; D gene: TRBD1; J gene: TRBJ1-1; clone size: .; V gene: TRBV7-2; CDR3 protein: CASSSLPGQGMNTEAFF; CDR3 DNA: TGTGCCAGCAGCTCTCTCCCGGGACAGGGTATGAACACTGAAGCTTTCTTT
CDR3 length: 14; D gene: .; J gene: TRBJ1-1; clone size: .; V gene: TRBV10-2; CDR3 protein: CASSGGRAHTEAFF; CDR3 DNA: TGCGCCAGCAGTGGTGGCAGGGCCCACACTGAAGCTTTCTTT
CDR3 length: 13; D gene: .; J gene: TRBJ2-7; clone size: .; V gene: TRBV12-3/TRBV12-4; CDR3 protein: CASSLQVQYEQYF; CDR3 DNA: TGTGCCAGCAGCCTTCAGGTCCAATACGAGCAGTACTTC
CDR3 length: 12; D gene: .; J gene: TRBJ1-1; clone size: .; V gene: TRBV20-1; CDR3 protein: CSACDTNAEAFF; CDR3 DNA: TGCAGTGCTTGTGACACAAACGCTGAAGCTTTCTTT
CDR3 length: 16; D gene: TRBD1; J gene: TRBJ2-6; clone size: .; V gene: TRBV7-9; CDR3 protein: CASSSGQGSGANVLTF; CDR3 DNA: TGTGCCAGCAGCTCTGGACAGGGCTCTGGGGCCAACGTCCTGACTTTC
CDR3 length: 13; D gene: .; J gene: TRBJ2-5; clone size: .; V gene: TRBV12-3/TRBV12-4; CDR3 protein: CASRDGIQETQYF; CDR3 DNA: TGTGCCAGCAGGGACGGGATCCAAGAGACCCAGTACTTC
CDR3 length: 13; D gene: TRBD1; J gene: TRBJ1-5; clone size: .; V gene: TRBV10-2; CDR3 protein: CASGGTVNQPQHF; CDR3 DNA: TGCGCCAGCGGAGGGACAGTCAATCAGCCCCAGCATTTT
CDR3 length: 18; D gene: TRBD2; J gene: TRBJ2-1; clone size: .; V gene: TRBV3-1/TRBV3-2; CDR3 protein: CASSQVSGGMGAYNEQFF; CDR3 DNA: TGTGCCAGCAGCCAAGTTAGCGGGGGCATGGGGGCCTACAATGAGCAGTTCTTC
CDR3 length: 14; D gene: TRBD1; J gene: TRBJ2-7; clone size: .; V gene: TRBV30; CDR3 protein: CAWRRTGGLYEQYF; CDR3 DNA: TGTGCCTGGAGACGGACAGGGGGCCTTTACGAGCAGTACTTC
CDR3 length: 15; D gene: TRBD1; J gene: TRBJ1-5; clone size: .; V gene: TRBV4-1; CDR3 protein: CASSLRGLSNQPQHF; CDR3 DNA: TGCGCCAGCAGTCTCAGGGGGCTAAGCAATCAGCCCCAGCATTTT
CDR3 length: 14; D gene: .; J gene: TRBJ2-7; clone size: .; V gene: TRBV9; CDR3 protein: CASSVGQGTYEQYF; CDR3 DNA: TGTGCCAGCAGCGTAGGGCAGGGGACCTACGAGCAGTACTTC
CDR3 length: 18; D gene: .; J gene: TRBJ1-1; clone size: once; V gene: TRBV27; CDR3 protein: CASSLSSPQGRLNTEAFF; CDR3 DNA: TGTGCCAGCAGTTTATCGAGCCCTCAGGGGCGGCTGAACACTGAAGCTTTCTTT
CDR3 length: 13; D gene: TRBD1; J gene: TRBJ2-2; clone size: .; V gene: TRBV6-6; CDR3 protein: CASWDSRNGELFF; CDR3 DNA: TGTGCCAGCTGGGACAGCAGGAACGGGGAGCTGTTTTTT
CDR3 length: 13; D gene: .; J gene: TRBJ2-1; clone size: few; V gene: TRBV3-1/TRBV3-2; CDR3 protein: CASSQRGVDEQFF; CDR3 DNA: TGTGCCAGCAGCCAAAGGGGCGTTGATGAGCAGTTCTTC
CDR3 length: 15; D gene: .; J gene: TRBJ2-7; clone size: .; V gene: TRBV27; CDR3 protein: CASRGGPGGSYEQYF; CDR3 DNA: TGTGCCAGCAGAGGGGGACCGGGTGGCTCCTACGAGCAGTACTTC
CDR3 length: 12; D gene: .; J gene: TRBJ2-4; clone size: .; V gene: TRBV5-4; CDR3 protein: CASSRQGNIQYF; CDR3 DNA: TGTGCCAGCAGTAGGCAGGGTAACATTCAGTACTTC
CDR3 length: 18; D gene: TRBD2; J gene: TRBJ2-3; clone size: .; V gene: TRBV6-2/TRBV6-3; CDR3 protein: CASSRDPPSGGRTDTQYF; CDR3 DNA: TGTGCCAGCAGTCGGGACCCGCCTAGCGGGGGTCGGACAGATACGCAGTATTTT
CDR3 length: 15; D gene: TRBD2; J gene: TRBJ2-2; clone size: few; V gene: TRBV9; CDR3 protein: CASSVGLELTGELFF; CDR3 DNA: TGTGCCAGCAGCGTCGGACTAGAGTTGACCGGGGAGCTGTTTTTT
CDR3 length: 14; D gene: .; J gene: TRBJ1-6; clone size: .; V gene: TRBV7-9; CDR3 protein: CASSPGGIGSPLHF; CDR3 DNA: TGTGCCAGCAGCCCCGGCGGAATTGGTTCACCCCTCCACTTT
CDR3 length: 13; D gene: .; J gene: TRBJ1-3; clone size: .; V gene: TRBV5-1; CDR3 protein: CASSQTDGNTIYF; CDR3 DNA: TGCGCCAGCAGCCAAACAGATGGAAACACCATATATTTT
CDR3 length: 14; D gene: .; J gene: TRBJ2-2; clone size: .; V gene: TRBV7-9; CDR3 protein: CASSFNRDTGELFF; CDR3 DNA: TGTGCCAGCAGCTTTAACAGGGACACCGGGGAGCTGTTTTTT
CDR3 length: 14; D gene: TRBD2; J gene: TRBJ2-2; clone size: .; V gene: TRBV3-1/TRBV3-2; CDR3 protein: CASSLAVSGGELFF; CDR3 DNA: TGTGCCAGCAGCCTTGCCGTTAGCGGGGGGGAGCTGTTTTTT
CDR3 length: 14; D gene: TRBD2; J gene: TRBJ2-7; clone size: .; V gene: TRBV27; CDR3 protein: CASSIAGGSGEQYF; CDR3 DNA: TGTGCCAGCAGTATAGCGGGAGGGAGTGGCGAGCAGTACTTC
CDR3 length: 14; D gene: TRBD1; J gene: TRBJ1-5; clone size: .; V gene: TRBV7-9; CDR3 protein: CASSPRDSHQPQHF; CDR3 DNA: TGTGCCAGCAGCCCCCGGGACAGTCATCAGCCCCAGCATTTT
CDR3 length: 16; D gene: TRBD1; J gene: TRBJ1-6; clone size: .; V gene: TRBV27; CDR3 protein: CASSVQQGALNSPLHF; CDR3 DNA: TGTGCCAGCAGTGTGCAACAGGGGGCTCTAAATTCACCCCTCCACTTT
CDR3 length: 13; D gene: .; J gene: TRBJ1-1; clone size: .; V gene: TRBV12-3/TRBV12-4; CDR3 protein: CASSYWGLTEAFF; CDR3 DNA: TGTGCCAGCAGTTATTGGGGGCTTACTGAAGCTTTCTTT
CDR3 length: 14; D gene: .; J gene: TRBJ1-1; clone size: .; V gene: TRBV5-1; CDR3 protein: CASSPLGFGTEAFF; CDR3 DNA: TGCGCCAGCAGCCCGCTAGGATTTGGCACTGAAGCTTTCTTT
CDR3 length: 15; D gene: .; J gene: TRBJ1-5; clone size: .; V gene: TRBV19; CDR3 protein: CASSTQGLSNQPQHF; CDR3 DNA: TGTGCCAGTAGTACACAGGGTTTAAGCAATCAGCCCCAGCATTTT
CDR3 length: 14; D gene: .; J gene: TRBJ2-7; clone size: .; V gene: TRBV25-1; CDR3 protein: CASSPPLVSYEQYF; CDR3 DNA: TGTGCCAGCAGTCCCCCCCTAGTATCCTACGAGCAGTACTTC
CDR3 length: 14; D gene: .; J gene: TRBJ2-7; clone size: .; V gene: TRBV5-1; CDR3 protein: CASSFGLAGYEQYF; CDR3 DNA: TGCGCCAGCAGCTTCGGCCTAGCAGGCTACGAGCAGTACTTC
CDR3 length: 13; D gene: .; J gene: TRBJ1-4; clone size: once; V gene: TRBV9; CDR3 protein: CASSAPTGGSLFF; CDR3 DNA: TGTGCCAGCAGCGCTCCTACGGGGGGCTCGCTGTTTTTT
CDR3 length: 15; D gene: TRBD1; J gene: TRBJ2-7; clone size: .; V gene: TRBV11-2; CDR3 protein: CASSLGGQGSYEQYF; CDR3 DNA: TGTGCCAGCAGCTTAGGGGGACAGGGGTCCTACGAGCAGTACTTC
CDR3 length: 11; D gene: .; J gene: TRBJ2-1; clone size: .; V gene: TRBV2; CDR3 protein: CASQGFDEQFF; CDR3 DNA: TGTGCCAGCCAGGGATTTGATGAGCAGTTCTTC
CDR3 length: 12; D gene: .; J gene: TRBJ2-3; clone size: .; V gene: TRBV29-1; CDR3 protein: CSVEPQGNTQYF; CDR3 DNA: TGCAGCGTTGAGCCCCAGGGGAATACGCAGTATTTT
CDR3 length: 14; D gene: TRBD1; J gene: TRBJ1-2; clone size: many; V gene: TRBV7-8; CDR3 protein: CASSWGTGDGGYTF; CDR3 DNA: TGTGCCAGCAGCTGGGGGACAGGCGACGGGGGCTACACCTTC
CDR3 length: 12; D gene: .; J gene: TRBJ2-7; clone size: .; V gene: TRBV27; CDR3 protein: CASRGNGYEQYF; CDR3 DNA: TGTGCCAGCCGGGGGAACGGCTACGAGCAGTACTTC
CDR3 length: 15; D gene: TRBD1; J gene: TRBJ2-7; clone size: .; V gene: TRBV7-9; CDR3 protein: CASSPGQGPSYEQYF; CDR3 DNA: TGTGCCAGCAGCCCTGGACAGGGCCCATCCTACGAGCAGTACTTC
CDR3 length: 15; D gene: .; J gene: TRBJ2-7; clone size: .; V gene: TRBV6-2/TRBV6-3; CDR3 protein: CASSYVGVNSYEQYF; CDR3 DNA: TGTGCCAGCAGTTATGTGGGCGTCAACTCCTACGAGCAGTACTTC
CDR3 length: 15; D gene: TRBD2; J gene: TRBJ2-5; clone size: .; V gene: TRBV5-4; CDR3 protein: CASSRGLAGQETQYF; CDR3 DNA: TGTGCCAGCAGCCGAGGACTAGCGGGCCAAGAGACCCAGTACTTC
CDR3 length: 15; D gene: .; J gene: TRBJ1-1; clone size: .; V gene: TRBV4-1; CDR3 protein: CASSQVPVENTEAFF; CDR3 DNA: TGCGCCAGCAGCCAAGTCCCGGTAGAGAACACTGAAGCTTTCTTT
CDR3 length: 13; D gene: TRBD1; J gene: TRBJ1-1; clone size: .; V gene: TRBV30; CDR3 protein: CAWSSGGYTEAFF; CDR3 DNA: TGTGCCTGGAGTTCAGGGGGATACACTGAAGCTTTCTTT
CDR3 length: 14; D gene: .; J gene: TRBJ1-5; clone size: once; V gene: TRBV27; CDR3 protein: CASSLARGNQPQHF; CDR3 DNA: TGTGCCAGCAGTTTAGCCCGGGGCAATCAGCCCCAGCATTTT
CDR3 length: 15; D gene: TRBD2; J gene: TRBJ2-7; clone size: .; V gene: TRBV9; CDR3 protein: CASSVGTSGDYEQYF; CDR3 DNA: TGTGCCAGCAGCGTAGGGACTAGCGGGGACTACGAGCAGTACTTC
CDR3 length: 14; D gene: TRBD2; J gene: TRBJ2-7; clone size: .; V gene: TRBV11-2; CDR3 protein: CASSQRGTSYEQYF; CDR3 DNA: TGTGCCAGCAGTCAGCGGGGGACCTCCTACGAGCAGTACTTC
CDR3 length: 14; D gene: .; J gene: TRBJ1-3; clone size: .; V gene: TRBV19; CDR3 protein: CASSDRGIGNTIYF; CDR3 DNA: TGTGCCAGTAGTGACCGGGGAATTGGAAACACCATATATTTT
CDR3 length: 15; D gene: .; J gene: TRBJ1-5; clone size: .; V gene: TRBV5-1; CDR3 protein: CASSFKSGSNQPQHF; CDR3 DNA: TGCGCCAGCAGCTTCAAGTCAGGTAGCAATCAGCCCCAGCATTTT
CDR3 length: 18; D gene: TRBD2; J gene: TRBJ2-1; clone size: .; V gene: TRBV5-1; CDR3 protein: CASSSGLAGGSSYNEQFF; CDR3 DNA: TGCGCCAGCAGCTCGGGACTAGCGGGAGGGAGCTCCTACAATGAGCAGTTCTTC
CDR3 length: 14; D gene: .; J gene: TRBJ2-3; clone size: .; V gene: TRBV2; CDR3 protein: CASSEAPLSDTQYF; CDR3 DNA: TGTGCCAGCAGTGAAGCCCCCCTTAGCGATACGCAGTATTTT